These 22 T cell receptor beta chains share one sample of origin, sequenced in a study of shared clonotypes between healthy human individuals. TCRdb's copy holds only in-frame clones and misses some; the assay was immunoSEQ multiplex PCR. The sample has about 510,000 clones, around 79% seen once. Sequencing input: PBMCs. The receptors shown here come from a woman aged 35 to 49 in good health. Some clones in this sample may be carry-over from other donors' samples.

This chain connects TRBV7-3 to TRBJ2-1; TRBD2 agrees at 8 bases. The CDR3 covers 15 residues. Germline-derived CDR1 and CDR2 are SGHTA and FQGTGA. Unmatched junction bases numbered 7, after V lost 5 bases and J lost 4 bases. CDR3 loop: CASSPGIAGYNEQFF. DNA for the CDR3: TGTGCCAGCAGCCCCGGAATAGCGGGATACAATGAGCAGTTCTTC.

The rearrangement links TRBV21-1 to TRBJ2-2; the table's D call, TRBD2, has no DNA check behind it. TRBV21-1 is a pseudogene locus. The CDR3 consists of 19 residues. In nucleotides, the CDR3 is TGTGCCAGCAGCAAAGTAGAGGCCTGGCGGGAGTATGACACCGGGGAGCTGTTTTTT. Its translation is CASSKVEAWREYDTGELFF.

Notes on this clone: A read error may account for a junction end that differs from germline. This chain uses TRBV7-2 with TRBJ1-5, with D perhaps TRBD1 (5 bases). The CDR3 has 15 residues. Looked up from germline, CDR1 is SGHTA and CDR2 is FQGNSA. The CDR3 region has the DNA TGTGCCAGCAGTTTAGGCGGCGTGGGGGATCAGCCCCAGCATTTT. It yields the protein CASSLGGVGDQPQHF.

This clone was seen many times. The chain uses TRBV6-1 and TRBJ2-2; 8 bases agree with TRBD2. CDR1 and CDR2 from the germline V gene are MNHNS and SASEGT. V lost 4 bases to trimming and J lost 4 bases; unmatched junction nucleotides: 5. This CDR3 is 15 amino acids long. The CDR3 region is CASSAGRARTGELFF. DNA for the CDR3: TGTGCCAGCAGTGCCGGGAGGGCGCGCACCGGGGAGCTGTTTTTT.

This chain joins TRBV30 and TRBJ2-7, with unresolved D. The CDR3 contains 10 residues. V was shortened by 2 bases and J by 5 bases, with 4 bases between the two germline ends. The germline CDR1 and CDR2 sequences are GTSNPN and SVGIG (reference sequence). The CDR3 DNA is TGTGCCTGGAGTCGGAACGAGCAGTACTTC. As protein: CAWSRNEQYF. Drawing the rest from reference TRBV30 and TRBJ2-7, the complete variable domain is SQTIHQWPATLVQPVGSPLSLECTVEGTSNPNLYWYRQAAGRGLQLLFYSVGIGQISSEVPQNLSASRPQDRQFILSSKKLLLSDSGFYLCAWSRNEQYFGPGTRLTVT.

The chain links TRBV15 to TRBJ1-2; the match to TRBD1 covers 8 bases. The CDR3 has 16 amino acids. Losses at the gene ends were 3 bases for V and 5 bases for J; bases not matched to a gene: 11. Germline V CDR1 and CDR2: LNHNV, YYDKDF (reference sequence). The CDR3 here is CATSSSTRTGRYGYTF. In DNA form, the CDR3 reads TGTGCCACCAGCAGTTCCACACGGACAGGGAGGTATGGCTACACCTTC.

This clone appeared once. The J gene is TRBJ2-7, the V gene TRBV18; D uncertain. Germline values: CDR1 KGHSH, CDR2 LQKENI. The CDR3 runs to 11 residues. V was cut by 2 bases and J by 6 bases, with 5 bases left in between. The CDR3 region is CASSPNFEQYF. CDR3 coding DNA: TGTGCCAGCTCACCAAATTTCGAGCAGTACTTC.

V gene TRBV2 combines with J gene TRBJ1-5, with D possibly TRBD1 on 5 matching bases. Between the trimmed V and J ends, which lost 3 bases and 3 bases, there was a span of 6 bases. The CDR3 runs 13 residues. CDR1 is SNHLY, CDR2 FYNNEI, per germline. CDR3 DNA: TGTGCCAGCAGTGATGGGACCAATCAGCCCCAGCATTTT. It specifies CASSDGTNQPQHF.

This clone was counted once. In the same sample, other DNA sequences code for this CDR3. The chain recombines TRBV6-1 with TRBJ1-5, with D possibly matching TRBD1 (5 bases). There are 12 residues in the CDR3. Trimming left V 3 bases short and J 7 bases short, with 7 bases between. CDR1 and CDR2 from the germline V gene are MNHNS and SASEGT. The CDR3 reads CASSDGGQPQHF. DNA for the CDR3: TGTGCCAGCAGTGACGGGGGGCAGCCCCAGCATTTT.

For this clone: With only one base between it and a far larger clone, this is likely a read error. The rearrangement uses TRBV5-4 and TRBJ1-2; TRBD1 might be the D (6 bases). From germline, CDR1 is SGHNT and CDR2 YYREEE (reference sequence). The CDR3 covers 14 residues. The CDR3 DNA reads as TGTGCCAGCAGCTTGGACAGGGAGGTCTATGGCCACACCTTC. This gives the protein CASSLDREVYGHTF.

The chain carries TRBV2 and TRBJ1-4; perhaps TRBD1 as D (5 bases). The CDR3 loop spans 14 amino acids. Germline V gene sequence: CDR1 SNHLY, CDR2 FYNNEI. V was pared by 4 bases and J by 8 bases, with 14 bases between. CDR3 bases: TGTGCCAGCAGTGGGTCTGGGAGGGACGAAAAACTGTTTTTT. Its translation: CASSGSGRDEKLFF.

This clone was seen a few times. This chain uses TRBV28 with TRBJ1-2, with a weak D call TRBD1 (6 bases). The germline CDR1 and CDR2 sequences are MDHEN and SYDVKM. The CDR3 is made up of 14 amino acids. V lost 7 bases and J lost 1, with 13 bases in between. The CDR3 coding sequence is TGTGCCAGCACCGTCGGACAGAATAACTATGGCTACACCTTC. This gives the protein CASTVGQNNYGYTF.

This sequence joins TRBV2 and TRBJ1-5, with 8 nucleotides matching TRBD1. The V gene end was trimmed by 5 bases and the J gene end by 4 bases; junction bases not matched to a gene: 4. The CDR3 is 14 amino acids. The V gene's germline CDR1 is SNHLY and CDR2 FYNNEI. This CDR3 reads CASSRTGRNQPQHF. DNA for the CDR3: TGTGCCAGCAGTCGGACAGGGCGTAATCAGCCCCAGCATTTT.

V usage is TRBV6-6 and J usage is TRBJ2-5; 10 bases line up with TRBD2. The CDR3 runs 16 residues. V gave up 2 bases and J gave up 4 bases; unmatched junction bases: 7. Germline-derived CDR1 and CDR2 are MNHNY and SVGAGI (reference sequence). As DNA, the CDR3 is TGTGCCAGCAGTTACGGGCTAGCGGGAGTCCGAGAGACCCAGTACTTC. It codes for CASSYGLAGVRETQYF.

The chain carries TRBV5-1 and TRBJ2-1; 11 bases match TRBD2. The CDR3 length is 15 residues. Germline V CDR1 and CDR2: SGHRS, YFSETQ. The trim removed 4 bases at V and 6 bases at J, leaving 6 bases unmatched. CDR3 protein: CASSEGLAAVNEQFF. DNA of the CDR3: TGCGCCAGCAGCGAGGGACTAGCGGCTGTCAATGAGCAGTTCTTC.

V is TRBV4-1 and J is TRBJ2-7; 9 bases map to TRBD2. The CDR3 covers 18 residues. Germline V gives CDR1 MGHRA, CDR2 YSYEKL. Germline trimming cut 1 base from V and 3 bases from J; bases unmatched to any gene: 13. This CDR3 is CASSQVTLDSGSHYEQYF. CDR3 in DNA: TGCGCCAGCAGCCAAGTGACCTTAGATAGCGGGAGCCACTACGAGCAGTACTTC.

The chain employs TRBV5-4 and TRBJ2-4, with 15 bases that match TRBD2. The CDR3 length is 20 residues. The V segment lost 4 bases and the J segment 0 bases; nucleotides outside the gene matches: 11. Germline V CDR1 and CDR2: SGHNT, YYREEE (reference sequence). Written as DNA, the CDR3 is TGTGCCAGCAGCACTATACCGGGACTAGCGGGAGGTCCAGCCAAAAACATTCAGTACTTC. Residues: CASSTIPGLAGGPAKNIQYF.

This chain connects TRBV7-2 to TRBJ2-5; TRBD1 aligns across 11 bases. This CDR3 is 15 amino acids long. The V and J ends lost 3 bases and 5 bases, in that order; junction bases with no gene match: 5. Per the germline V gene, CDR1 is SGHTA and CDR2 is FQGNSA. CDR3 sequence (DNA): TGTGCCAGCAGCTTTCTCGGGACAGGGGGTGAGACCCAGTACTTC. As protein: CASSFLGTGGETQYF. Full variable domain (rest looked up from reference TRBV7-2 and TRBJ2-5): GAGVSQSPSNKVTEKGKDVELRCDPISGHTALYWYRQSLGQGLEFLIYFQGNSAPDKSGLPSDRFSAERTGGSVSTLTIQRTQQEDSAVYLCASSFLGTGGETQYFGPGTRLLVL.

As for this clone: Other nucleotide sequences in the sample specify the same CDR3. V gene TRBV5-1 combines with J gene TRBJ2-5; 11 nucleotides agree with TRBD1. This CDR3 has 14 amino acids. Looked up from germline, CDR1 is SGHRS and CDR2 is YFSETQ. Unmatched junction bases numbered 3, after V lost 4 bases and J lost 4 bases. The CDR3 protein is CASSPGTGGETQYF. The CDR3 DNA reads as TGCGCCAGCAGCCCAGGGACAGGGGGAGAGACCCAGTACTTC.

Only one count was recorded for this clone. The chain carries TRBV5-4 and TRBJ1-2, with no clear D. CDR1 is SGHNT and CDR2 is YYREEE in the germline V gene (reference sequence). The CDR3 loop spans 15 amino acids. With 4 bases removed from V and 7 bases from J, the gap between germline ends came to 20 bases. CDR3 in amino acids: CASSRNRMGEGGYTF. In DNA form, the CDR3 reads TGTGCCAGCAGCAGAAATCGGATGGGTGAAGGTGGCTACACCTTC.

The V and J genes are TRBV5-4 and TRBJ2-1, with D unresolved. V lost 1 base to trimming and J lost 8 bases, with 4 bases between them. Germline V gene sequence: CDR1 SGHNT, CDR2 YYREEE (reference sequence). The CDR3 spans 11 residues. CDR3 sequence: CASSLIDEQFF. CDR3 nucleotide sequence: TGTGCCAGCAGCTTGATAGATGAGCAGTTCTTC. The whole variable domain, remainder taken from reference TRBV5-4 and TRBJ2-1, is ETGVTQSPTHLIKTRGQQVTLRCSSQSGHNTVSWYQQALGQGPQFIFQYYREEENGRGNFPPRFSGLQFPNYSSELNVNALELDDSALYLCASSLIDEQFFGPGTRLTVL.

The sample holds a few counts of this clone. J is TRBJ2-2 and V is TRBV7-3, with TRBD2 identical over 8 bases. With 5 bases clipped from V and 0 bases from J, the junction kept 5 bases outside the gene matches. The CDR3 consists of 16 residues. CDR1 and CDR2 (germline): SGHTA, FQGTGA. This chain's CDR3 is CASSRGLAPNTGELFF. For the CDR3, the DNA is TGTGCCAGCAGCCGAGGACTAGCCCCGAACACCGGGGAGCTGTTTTTT.